This passage covers 3 T cell receptor beta chains from one sample sequenced in a study of blood T cell repertoires in COVID-19 (dated by TCRdb to 2020 to 2022). Library creation used the immunoSEQ multiplex PCR assay. TCRdb's version of the immuneACCESS table is confined to in-frame rearrangements and falls short of the full clone set. An unresolved V gene accounts for under half of the shortfall where checked; the remainder is of unknown origin. Recorded for this sample are under 300,000 clones; 81% of them occurred a single time. The top ten hold around 2.9% of the sample. Material for sequencing was peripheral blood. The origin of the receptors is a woman aged 55-69 years with active or convalescent COVID-19.

This chain joins TRBV2 and TRBJ2-3, with D perhaps matching TRBD1 (6 bases). This CDR3 region has 14 residues. Per germline, CDR1 SNHLY and CDR2 FYNNEI. Trimming took off 11 bases at V and 2 bases at J, with 17 bases between the two ends. The CDR3 bases are TGTGCCTCAACCACAGGGATTCCCACAGATACGCAGTATTTT. Translation: CASTTGIPTDTQYF.

This clone showed up just once. The chain recombines TRBV5-4 with TRBJ1-1, with 8 bases that match TRBD1. The V segment lost 4 bases and the J segment 3 bases; nucleotides outside the gene matches: 14. This CDR3 contains 17 residues. Looked up from germline, CDR1 is SGHNT and CDR2 is YYREEE (reference sequence). This CDR3 is CASSPGASGGLDTEAFF. The CDR3 region has the DNA TGTGCCAGCAGCCCCGGAGCGTCAGGGGGCTTAGACACTGAAGCTTTCTTT.

This chain uses TRBV6-6 with TRBJ2-1; D is unresolved. This CDR3 spans 16 amino acids. Germline V gene lookup returns CDR1 MNHNY and CDR2 SVGAGI (reference sequence). V dropped 2 bases and J dropped 4 bases, with 15 bases sitting between them. The CDR3 DNA is TGTGCCAGCAGTTACGACGAGGTGTGGTTTTACAATGAGCAGTTCTTC. Protein sequence: CASSYDEVWFYNEQFF.